These T cell receptor beta chains were read from a single sample in a study of early T cells in non-severe SARS-CoV-2 infection. Using its own MiXCR run on the 5' RACE reads, TCRdb lists one record per CDR3 protein. The data contain tens of thousands of distinct CDR3 sequences, about 4.9% of them singletons. The input for sequencing was whole blood, taken at baseline. These receptors all stem from an adult who was a healthcare worker with PCR-confirmed SARS-CoV-2 infection or an uninfected control (not recorded which). Each CDR3 is given with its conserved first and last residue. A D gene is named only where the DNA matches it firmly.

>15|TRBV18|NA|TRBJ2-1
CASSPPVVPVNEQFF
>14|TRBV7-8|TRBD2|TRBJ2-7
CASSSSGLVYEQYF
>8|TRBV7-9|NA|TRBJ2-1
CASSLKFF
>13|TRBV14|NA|TRBJ2-1
CASSRGIGNEQFF
>16|TRBV25-1|NA|TRBJ2-2
CASSELSDTRTGELFF
>16|TRBV2|NA|TRBJ2-3
CASSQQGTVFTDTQYF
>11|TRBV19|NA|TRBJ2-5
CASRREETQYF
>17|TRBV12-3/TRBV12-4|NA|TRBJ2-1
CASSRSGARRSYNEQFF
>15|TRBV18|TRBD2|TRBJ2-5
CASSPLAGAQETQYF
>19|TRBV21-1|NA|TRBJ2-1
CASSKAPGTSGSIIDEQFF